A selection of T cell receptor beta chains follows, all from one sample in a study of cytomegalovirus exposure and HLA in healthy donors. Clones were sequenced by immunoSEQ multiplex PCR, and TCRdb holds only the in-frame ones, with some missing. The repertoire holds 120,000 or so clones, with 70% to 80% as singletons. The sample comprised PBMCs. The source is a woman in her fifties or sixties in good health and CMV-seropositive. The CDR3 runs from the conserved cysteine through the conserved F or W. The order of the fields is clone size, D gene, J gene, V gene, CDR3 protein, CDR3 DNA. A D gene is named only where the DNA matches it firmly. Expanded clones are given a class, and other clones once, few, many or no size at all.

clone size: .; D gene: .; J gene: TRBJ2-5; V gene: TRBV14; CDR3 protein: CASSSWTDYGETQYF; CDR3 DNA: TGTGCCAGCAGCTCCTGGACTGACTACGGGGAGACCCAGTACTTC
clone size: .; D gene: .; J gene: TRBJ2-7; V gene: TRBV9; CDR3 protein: CASSRDSPYEQYF; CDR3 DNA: TGTGCCAGCAGCCGTGACAGTCCCTACGAGCAGTACTTC
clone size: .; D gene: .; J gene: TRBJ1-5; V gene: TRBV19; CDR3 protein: CASHRDVGDSNQPQHF; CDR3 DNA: TGTGCCAGCCACAGGGACGTAGGGGATAGCAATCAGCCCCAGCATTTT
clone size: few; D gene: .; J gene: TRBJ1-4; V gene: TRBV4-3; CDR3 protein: CASSQDPGRRSNEKLFF; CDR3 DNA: TGCGCCAGCAGCCAAGATCCGGGAAGGCGATCTAATGAAAAACTGTTTTTT
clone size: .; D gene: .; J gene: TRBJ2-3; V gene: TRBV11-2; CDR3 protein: CASSPGQSTDTQYF; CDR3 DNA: TGTGCCAGCAGCCCGGGACAAAGCACAGATACGCAGTATTTT
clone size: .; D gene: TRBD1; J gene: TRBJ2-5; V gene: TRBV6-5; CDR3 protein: CASSTGEETQYF; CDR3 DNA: TGTGCCAGCTCTACAGGGGAAGAGACCCAGTACTTC
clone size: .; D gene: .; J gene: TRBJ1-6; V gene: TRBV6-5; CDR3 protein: CASRPTAPGNSPLHF; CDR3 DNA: TGTGCCAGCAGACCGACGGCCCCGGGTAATTCACCCCTCCACTTT
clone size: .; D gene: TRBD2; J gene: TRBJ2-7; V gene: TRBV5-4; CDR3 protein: CASSLGLAGENHEQYF; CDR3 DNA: TGTGCCAGCAGCTTGGGACTAGCGGGAGAAAACCACGAGCAGTACTTC
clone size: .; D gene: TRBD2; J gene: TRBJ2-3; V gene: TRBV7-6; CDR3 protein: CASSRRLAGSRGDTQYF; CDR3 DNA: TGTGCCAGCAGCCGCCGACTAGCGGGAAGCCGCGGGGATACGCAGTATTTT
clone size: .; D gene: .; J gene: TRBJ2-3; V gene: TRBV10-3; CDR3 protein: CAITGLTTDTQYF; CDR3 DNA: TGTGCCATCACGGGACTCACCACAGATACGCAGTATTTT
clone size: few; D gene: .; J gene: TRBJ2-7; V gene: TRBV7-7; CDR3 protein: CASSLSGSYEQYF; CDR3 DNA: TGTGCTAGCAGCTTATCCGGGAGTTACGAGCAGTACTTC
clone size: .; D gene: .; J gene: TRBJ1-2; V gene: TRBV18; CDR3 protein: CASSGGAGGYTF; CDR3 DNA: TGTGCCAGCTCAGGGGGGGCTGGTGGCTACACCTTC
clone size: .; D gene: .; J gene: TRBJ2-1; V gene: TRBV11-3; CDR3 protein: CASSPVGGTYNEQFF; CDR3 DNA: TGTGCCAGCAGTCCTGTGGGCGGGACTTACAATGAGCAGTTCTTC
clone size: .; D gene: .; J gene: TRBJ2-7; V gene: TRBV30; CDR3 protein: CAWDREVNSDEQYF; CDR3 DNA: TGTGCCTGGGACAGGGAGGTGAACTCCGACGAGCAGTACTTC
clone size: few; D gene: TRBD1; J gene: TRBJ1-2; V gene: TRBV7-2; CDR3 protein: CASSLFGDSRTQNYGYTF; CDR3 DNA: TGTGCCAGCAGCTTATTCGGGGACAGTAGGACTCAAAACTATGGCTACACCTTC
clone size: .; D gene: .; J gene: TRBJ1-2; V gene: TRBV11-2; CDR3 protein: CASSSQDYGYTF; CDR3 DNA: TGTGCCAGCAGCTCGCAGGACTATGGCTACACCTTC
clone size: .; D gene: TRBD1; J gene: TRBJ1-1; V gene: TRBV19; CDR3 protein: CASKRSRDRGREAFF; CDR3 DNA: TGTGCCAGTAAGAGGAGCCGGGACAGGGGGCGTGAAGCTTTCTTT
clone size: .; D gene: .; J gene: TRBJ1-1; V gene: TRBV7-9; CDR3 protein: CASSANRVGAEAFF; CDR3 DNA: TGTGCCAGCAGCGCGAACAGGGTAGGGGCTGAAGCTTTCTTT
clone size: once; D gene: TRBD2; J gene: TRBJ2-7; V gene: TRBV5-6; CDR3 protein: CASSLSAAGLSYEQYF; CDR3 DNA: TGTGCCAGCAGCTTATCGGCAGCGGGGCTCTCCTACGAGCAGTACTTC
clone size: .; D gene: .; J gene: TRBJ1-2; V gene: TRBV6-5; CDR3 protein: CASSYSRRGADGYTF; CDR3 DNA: TGTGCCAGCAGTTACTCGCGGAGGGGCGCCGATGGCTACACCTTC
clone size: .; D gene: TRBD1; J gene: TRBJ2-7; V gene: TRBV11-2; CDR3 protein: CASSLTGQGPEQYF; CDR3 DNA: TGTGCCAGCAGCTTAACTGGACAGGGGCCCGAGCAGTACTTC
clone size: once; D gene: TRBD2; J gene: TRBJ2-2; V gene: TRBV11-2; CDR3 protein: CASRLAGANTGELFF; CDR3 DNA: TGTGCCAGCAGGCTAGCGGGAGCGAACACCGGGGAGCTGTTTTTT
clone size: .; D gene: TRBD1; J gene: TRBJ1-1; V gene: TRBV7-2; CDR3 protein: CASSPDRVRTEAFF; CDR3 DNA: TGTGCCAGCAGCCCGGACAGGGTTCGCACTGAAGCTTTCTTT
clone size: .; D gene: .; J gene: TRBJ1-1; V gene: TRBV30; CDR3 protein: CAWSVVGGDTEAFF; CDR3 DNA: TGTGCCTGGAGTGTGGTGGGAGGAGACACTGAAGCTTTCTTT
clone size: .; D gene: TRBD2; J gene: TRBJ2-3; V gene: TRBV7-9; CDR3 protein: CASLIGSSGSTDTQYF; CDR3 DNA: TGTGCCAGCCTAATAGGGTCTAGCGGAAGCACAGATACGCAGTATTTT